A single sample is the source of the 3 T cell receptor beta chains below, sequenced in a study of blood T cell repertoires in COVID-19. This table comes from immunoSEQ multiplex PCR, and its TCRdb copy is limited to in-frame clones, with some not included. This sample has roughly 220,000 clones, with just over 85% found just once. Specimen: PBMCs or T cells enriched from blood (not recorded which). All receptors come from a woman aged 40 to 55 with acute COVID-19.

The CDR3 loop is CATSDTGTGNNGYTF. In DNA, the CDR3 is TGTGCCACCAGTGATACCGGGACAGGGAATAATGGCTACACCTTC. The chain is built from TRBV24-1 and TRBJ1-2; TRBD1 agrees at 9 bases. Germline assignment: CDR1 KGHDR and CDR2 SFDVKD. The CDR3 consists of 15 residues. Trimming cost V 3 bases and J 6 bases; bases outside gene matches: 7.

CDR3 DNA: TGTGCCAGCAGTTACTCGAGCAGGGGCACTGGCTACACCTTC. Translated: CASSYSSRGTGYTF. V usage is TRBV6-2 or TRBV6-3 and J usage is TRBJ1-2, with D perhaps TRBD1 (6 bases). Germline assignment: CDR1 MNHEY and CDR2 SVGEGT. With 0 bases removed from V and 7 bases from J, the gap between germline ends came to 12 bases. The length of the CDR3 is 14 residues.

The CDR3 DNA reads TGTGCCACCAGTGATCCCCGCCTTCCCGGACAGGGGGCAGATACGCAGTATTTT. Encoded protein: CATSDPRLPGQGADTQYF. The genes are TRBV24-1 and TRBJ2-3; 10 bases agree with TRBD1. The germline V gene encodes CDR1 KGHDR and CDR2 SFDVKD. The V gene end was trimmed by 3 bases and the J gene end by 4 bases; junction bases not matched to a gene: 12. The CDR3 length is 18 residues.